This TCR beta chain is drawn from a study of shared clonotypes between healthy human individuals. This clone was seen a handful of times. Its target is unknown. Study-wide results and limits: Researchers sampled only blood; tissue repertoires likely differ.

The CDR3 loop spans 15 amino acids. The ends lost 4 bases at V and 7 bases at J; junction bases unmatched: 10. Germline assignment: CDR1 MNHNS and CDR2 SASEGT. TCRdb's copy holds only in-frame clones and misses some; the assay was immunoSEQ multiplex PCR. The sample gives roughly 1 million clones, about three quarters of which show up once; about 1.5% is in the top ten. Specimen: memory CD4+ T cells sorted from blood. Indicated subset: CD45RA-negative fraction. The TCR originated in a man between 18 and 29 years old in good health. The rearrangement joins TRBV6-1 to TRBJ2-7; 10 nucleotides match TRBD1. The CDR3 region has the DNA TGTGCCAGCAGTGGGACCGGGACAGGGGTTTCGGAGCAGTACTTC. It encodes CASSGTGTGVSEQYF.